The rows below give T cell receptor beta chains drawn from one sample of a study of Ad26.COV2.S vaccination and SARS-CoV-2 variants. TCRdb's table, derived via immunoSEQ multiplex PCR, lists solely in-frame clones and lacks some. Found here are 350,000 to 450,000 clones, approximately 92% of them singletons; the top ten hold less than 2%. The material sequenced was peripheral blood, taken in a trial of Ad26.COV2.S vaccine versus placebo. Source of these receptors: a person aged 18-65 years who received the Ad26.COV2.S COVID-19 vaccine or a placebo. CDR3s include the opening cysteine and the closing phenylalanine or tryptophan. Each record gives: CDR3 length, D gene, J gene, clone size, V gene, CDR3 protein, CDR3 DNA. D genes are given only for firm matches. The size field is filled for only some rows; it gives once, few, many or a size class.

16 | . | TRBJ2-7 | . | TRBV7-9 | CASSNPGGTGSYEQYF | TGTGCCAGCAGCAACCCGGGGGGGACAGGGTCCTACGAGCAGTACTTC
15 | . | TRBJ2-1 | . | TRBV25-1 | CASSLGKSSYNEQFF | TGTGCCAGCTCCCTGGGGAAGAGCTCCTACAATGAGCAGTTCTTC
13 | . | TRBJ1-6 | . | TRBV7-9 | CASSSRDTSPLHF | TGTGCCAGCAGCTCAAGGGACACTTCACCCCTCCACTTT
15 | . | TRBJ1-1 | . | TRBV7-8 | CASSLASPGHTEAFF | TGTGCCAGCAGCTTAGCTTCTCCAGGGCACACTGAAGCTTTCTTT
16 | . | TRBJ2-3 | . | TRBV27 | CASSLWWALSTDTQYF | TGTGCCAGCAGTTTATGGTGGGCCCTAAGCACAGATACGCAGTATTTT
14 | . | TRBJ1-6 | . | TRBV20-1 | CSASPSSYNSPLHF | TGCAGTGCTAGTCCGAGCTCCTATAATTCACCCCTCCACTTT
10 | . | TRBJ2-7 | . | TRBV5-4 | CASSSGIKGF | TGTGCCAGCAGCTCCGGGATCAAAGGCTTC
14 | . | TRBJ1-5 | . | TRBV28 | CASSLRTRGDPQHF | TGTGCCAGCAGTCTCCGGACCCGGGGGGATCCCCAGCATTTT
14 | . | TRBJ1-2 | . | TRBV6-2/TRBV6-3 | CASSNFRDNYGYTF | TGTGCCAGCAGCAACTTCAGGGATAACTATGGCTACACCTTC
14 | . | TRBJ2-7 | . | TRBV6-1 | CASSEVVSGYEQYF | TGTGCCAGCAGTGAAGTCGTGTCGGGCTACGAGCAGTACTTC
13 | . | TRBJ1-1 | . | TRBV18 | CASSGQRNTEAFF | TGTGCCAGCTCAGGACAGCGAAACACTGAAGCTTTCTTT
16 | TRBD2 | TRBJ2-5 | . | TRBV5-4 | CASSPRGGGGLETQYF | TGTGCCAGCAGCCCGCGGGGGGGCGGGGGGCTCGAGACCCAGTACTTC
20 | TRBD1 | TRBJ2-2 | . | TRBV19 | CASSRVTPGTGGANTGELFF | TGTGCCAGTAGTAGAGTGACACCCGGGACAGGGGGCGCGAACACCGGGGAGCTGTTTTTT
13 | . | TRBJ1-5 | . | TRBV3-1/TRBV3-2 | CASSQTDNQPQHF | TGTGCCAGCAGCCAGACAGACAATCAGCCCCAGCATTTT
15 | . | TRBJ1-5 | . | TRBV20-1 | CSASSLVVGNQPQHF | TGCAGTGCGAGTTCCCTGGTCGTTGGCAATCAGCCCCAGCATTTT
13 | . | TRBJ1-6 | . | TRBV6-5 | CASSYDYNSPLHF | TGTGCCAGCAGTTACGACTATAATTCACCCCTCCACTTT
15 | . | TRBJ2-5 | . | TRBV7-2 | CASSFTGGLPETQYF | TGTGCCAGCAGCTTCACGGGGGGCCTGCCGGAGACCCAGTACTTC
17 | . | TRBJ1-4 | . | TRBV9 | CASSGPLDLPTNEKLFF | TGTGCCAGCAGCGGACCCCTGGATCTGCCAACTAATGAAAAACTGTTTTTT
14 | . | TRBJ2-3 | . | TRBV11-2 | CASSLDYRTDTQYF | TGTGCCAGCAGCTTAGATTACAGGACAGATACGCAGTATTTT
14 | . | TRBJ2-2 | . | TRBV4-3 | CASSQEGNTGELFF | TGCGCCAGCAGCCAAGAGGGTAACACTGGGGAGCTGTTTTTT
13 | . | TRBJ2-7 | . | TRBV6-5 | CAMRPPRGTEQYF | TGTGCCATGCGACCCCCAAGGGGGACCGAGCAGTACTTC
13 | . | TRBJ2-7 | few | TRBV7-9 | CASSHRPPREQYF | TGTGCCAGCAGCCACCGACCACCGCGGGAGCAGTACTTC
13 | . | TRBJ2-4 | . | TRBV11-2 | CASSLMGANIQYF | TGTGCCAGCAGCTTAATGGGGGCAAACATTCAGTACTTC
15 | . | TRBJ2-1 | . | TRBV30 | CAWSVSMSSYNEQFF | TGTGCCTGGAGTGTATCTATGAGCTCCTACAATGAGCAGTTCTTC
15 | TRBD1 | TRBJ1-2 | . | TRBV5-6 | CASRGDRGRLYGYTF | TGTGCCAGCAGGGGCGACAGGGGGCGCCTCTATGGCTACACCTTC
15 | . | TRBJ2-5 | once | TRBV9 | CASSVGTRAQETQYF | TGTGCCAGCAGCGTAGGGACCAGGGCCCAAGAGACCCAGTACTTC